These 27 T cell receptor beta chains were sequenced from one sample in a study of shared clonotypes between healthy human individuals. In the naive CD8 group, cells lacked CD45RO and were positively selected for CCR7, so terminally differentiated effector memory CD45RA+ cells were left out. TCRdb's copy holds only in-frame clones and misses some; the assay was immunoSEQ multiplex PCR. The table lists roughly 2.1 million clones, roughly 91% of them singletons, with more than 1.5% in the top ten. What was sequenced was naive CD8+ T cells from PBMCs. The receptors were sampled from a man younger than 30 in good health. Some clones in this sample may be carry-over from other donors' samples.

The rearrangement uses TRBV6-1 and TRBJ2-7, with TRBD1 identical over 8 bases. Germline CDR1 and CDR2: MNHNS and SASEGT. The V gene end was trimmed by 7 bases and the J gene end by 6 bases; junction bases not matched to a gene: 2. The CDR3 is 11 amino acids. The CDR3 is CASTTGGEQYF. Written as DNA, the CDR3 is TGTGCCAGCACCACAGGGGGCGAGCAGTACTTC.

The genes are TRBV7-2 and TRBJ2-2; the D gene is possibly TRBD1 (6 bases). The CDR3 length is 15 residues. Trimming cost V 3 bases and J 4 bases, with 12 bases left between them. Germline lookup yields CDR1 SGHTA and CDR2 FQGNSA. The CDR3 protein is CASSFSQGFTGELFF. CDR3 nucleotide sequence: TGTGCCAGCAGCTTTTCACAGGGATTCACCGGGGAGCTGTTTTTT.

The V and J genes are TRBV27 and TRBJ1-2; tentatively, D is TRBD1 (5 bases). This CDR3 has 15 residues. Trimming took off 0 bases at V and 3 bases at J, with 11 bases between the two ends. Germline V gives CDR1 MNHEY, CDR2 SMNVEV (reference sequence). The CDR3 loop reads CASSLSGYRYYGYTF. CDR3 coding DNA: TGTGCCAGCAGTTTATCGGGTTACAGGTACTATGGCTACACCTTC.

The rearrangement uses TRBV6-5 and TRBJ1-2; the D is unclear. Trimming stripped 0 bases from V and 4 bases from J, with 12 bases between. CDR1 is MNHEY, CDR2 SVGAGI, per germline. CDR3 size: 15 residues. CDR3 residues: CASSYSTGGLYGYTF. In DNA form, the CDR3 reads TGTGCCAGCAGTTACTCGACGGGCGGACTCTATGGCTACACCTTC.

This clone was found once. V is TRBV5-6 and J is TRBJ2-1, with D perhaps TRBD2 (6 bases). CDR1 and CDR2 from the germline V gene are SGHDT and YYEEEE. The CDR3 runs to 13 residues. V shed 3 bases and J shed 14 bases, with 18 bases lying between them. The CDR3 here is CASSSPPGLWEFF. The DNA of the CDR3 is TGTGCCAGCAGCTCCCCCCCGGGACTCTGGGAGTTCTTC.

The chain joins TRBV4-2 to TRBJ2-3; 8 bases agree with TRBD2. Germline CDR1 reads LGHNA; CDR2 reads YNFKEQ. With V trimmed by 1 base and J by 2 bases, 14 bases remained unmatched. The CDR3 totals 19 residues. The CDR3: CASSQAAQLLAVYTDTQYF. The CDR3 DNA reads as TGTGCCAGCAGCCAAGCAGCACAATTACTAGCGGTTTACACAGATACGCAGTATTTT.

V gene TRBV27 combines with J gene TRBJ2-4; 10 nucleotides line up with TRBD1. The CDR3 spans 16 residues. Germline V CDR1 and CDR2: MNHEY, SMNVEV (reference sequence). V was clipped by 5 bases and J by 5 bases; unmatched bases: 9. CDR3 DNA sequence: TGTGCCAGCAGTCCTACATGGACAGGGGGTGAAAACATTCAGTACTTC. Amino acids: CASSPTWTGGENIQYF.

This chain connects TRBV7-8 to TRBJ1-1; TRBD1 might be the D (6 bases). The V end was cut by 1 base, the J end by 7 bases, with 10 bases between. The germline V gene has CDR1 SGHVS and CDR2 FQNEAQ. The CDR3 sequence is 13 residues long. The CDR3 loop is CASSLEKQGEAFF. The CDR3 DNA reads TGTGCCAGCAGCTTAGAGAAACAGGGTGAAGCTTTCTTT.

The chain couples TRBV9 to TRBJ2-5; TRBD2 matches 7 bases. There are 14 residues in the CDR3. With 7 bases clipped from V and 0 bases from J, the junction kept 6 bases outside the gene matches. Germline V lookup: CDR1 SGDLS, CDR2 YYNGEE. The CDR3 coding sequence is TGTGCCAGCGGTCACAGCGGGGACCAAGAGACCCAGTACTTC. Amino acids: CASGHSGDQETQYF.

This chain uses TRBV27 with TRBJ1-2, with 7 bases lining up with TRBD1. CDR3 length: 16 amino acids. The germline V gene encodes CDR1 MNHEY and CDR2 SMNVEV (reference sequence). J gave up 7 bases and V 5 bases, and 16 bases lay outside the gene matches. The CDR3 protein is CASSGGEGGPLGGYTF. CDR3 bases: TGTGCCAGCAGTGGGGGCGAAGGGGGCCCCCTGGGTGGCTACACCTTC.

V usage is TRBV19 and J usage is TRBJ1-1; 7 bases fit TRBD1. Per the germline V gene, CDR1 is LNHDA and CDR2 is SQIVND (reference sequence). J lost 4 bases, V lost 4 bases, and 6 bases had no gene match. The CDR3 has 14 residues. The CDR3 bases are TGTGCCAGTAGTACCGACAGGGTGGTCACTGAAGCTTTCTTT. Protein product: CASSTDRVVTEAFF.

The J gene is TRBJ1-1, the V gene TRBV13, with D uncertain. Trimming left V 4 bases short and J 5 bases short, with 11 bases between. Germline V gives CDR1 PRHDT, CDR2 FYEKMQ (reference sequence). CDR3 size: 13 residues. The CDR3 DNA sequence: TGTGCCAGCAGCTACCGACTTGAAACTGAAGCTTTCTTT. Translating gives CASSYRLETEAFF.

The CDR3 reads CASSPTGVSNEKLFF. For the CDR3, the DNA is TGTGCCAGCAGCCCGACGGGGGTCTCTAATGAAAAACTGTTTTTT. The genes are TRBV7-6 and TRBJ1-4, with D possibly matching TRBD1 (5 bases). The length of the CDR3 is 15 residues. The germline V and J ends were trimmed by 5 bases and 3 bases, with 13 bases remaining between them. Germline V gene sequence: CDR1 SGHVS, CDR2 FNYEAQ.

This clone was detected once. This chain connects TRBV20-1 to TRBJ2-3; no definite D call. This CDR3 contains 11 residues. V lost 6 bases, J lost 5 bases, and 9 bases lay in between. The germline V gene encodes CDR1 DFQATT and CDR2 SNEGSKA (reference sequence). CDR3 residues: CSAGRGDTQYF. The CDR3 coding sequence is TGCAGTGCAGGTCGCGGAGATACGCAGTATTTT.

The V and J genes are TRBV9 and TRBJ2-7; 7 positions agree with TRBD1. Losses at the gene ends were 2 bases for V and 3 bases for J; bases not matched to a gene: 5. The germline gives CDR1 SGDLS, CDR2 YYNGEE. CDR3 size: 14 residues. The CDR3 DNA reads as TGTGCCAGCAGCGTGGAGGACAGGAACTACGAGCAGTACTTC. Protein: CASSVEDRNYEQYF.

The chain uses TRBV9 and TRBJ2-3; 8 bases match TRBD1. The CDR3 runs 17 residues. The germline V gene has CDR1 SGDLS and CDR2 YYNGEE. V lost 3 bases to trimming and J lost 2 bases; unmatched junction nucleotides: 11. The CDR3 bases are TGTGCCAGCAGCGGCCCCCAGGGGGCGGGCGCCACAGATACGCAGTATTTT. This codes for CASSGPQGAGATDTQYF.

Of note for this clone: This CDR3 is also generated by other DNA sequences in the sample. The chain uses TRBV18 and TRBJ2-7; 10 bases map to TRBD1. CDR1 is KGHSH and CDR2 is LQKENI in the germline V gene. The CDR3 has 14 residues. V dropped 6 bases and J dropped 4; count of bases not matched to a gene: 6. The CDR3 loop reads CASSPGTGDYEQYF. DNA of the CDR3: TGTGCCAGCTCCCCCGGGACAGGGGATTACGAGCAGTACTTC.

The chain is built from TRBV23-1 and TRBJ2-7; 9 nucleotides line up with TRBD2. TRBV23-1 is sorted into the ORF group, with uncertain function. The length of the CDR3 is 15 residues. V lost 1 base and J lost 4; bases outside the gene matches: 5. The CDR3 sequence: CASSQLGTSRYEQYF. In nucleotides, the CDR3 is TGCGCCAGCAGTCAATTAGGGACTAGCCGATACGAGCAGTACTTC.

The chain joins TRBV27 to TRBJ2-7; D is undetermined. The CDR3 contains 14 residues. The germline V gene has CDR1 MNHEY and CDR2 SMNVEV (reference sequence). V lost 2 bases to trimming and J lost 3 bases, with 11 bases between them. DNA for the CDR3: TGTGCCAGCAGTTTAAATATTGCAGTCTACGAGCAGTACTTC. It codes for CASSLNIAVYEQYF.

The V call is TRBV7-2, the J call TRBJ2-7, with unresolved D. This CDR3 has 13 amino acids. From germline, CDR1 is SGHTA and CDR2 FQGNSA. The germline V and J ends were trimmed by 5 bases and 2 bases, with 10 bases remaining between them. The CDR3 DNA is TGTGCCAGCAGCCCGACCCCGACCTACGAGCAGTACTTC. Translated, it gives CASSPTPTYEQYF.

The rearrangement uses TRBV25-1 and TRBJ1-1, with D possibly being TRBD1 (5 bases). The germline V gene encodes CDR1 MGHDK and CDR2 SYGVNS. Trimming cost V 4 bases and J 11 bases, with 11 bases left between them. This CDR3 is 11 amino acids long. The CDR3: CASSGGRRAFF. As DNA, the CDR3 is TGTGCCAGCAGTGGGGGACGTCGGGCTTTCTTT.

The genes are TRBV28 and TRBJ1-2; D uncertain. V gave up 3 bases and J gave up 4 bases, with 15 bases separating them. This CDR3 has 15 amino acids. Germline assignment: CDR1 MDHEN and CDR2 SYDVKM. CDR3 sequence reads: CASSFGGSISYGYTF. CDR3 bases: TGTGCCAGCAGTTTTGGCGGCAGCATCAGCTATGGCTACACCTTC.

The chain combines TRBV27 with TRBJ2-7; 9 positions match TRBD1. After removal of 6 bases from V and 6 bases from J, the junction contained 9 bases not matched to a gene. The CDR3 has 14 amino acids. Germline CDR1 reads MNHEY; CDR2 reads SMNVEV (reference sequence). Written as DNA, the CDR3 is TGTGCCAGCAGCCCGGGACAGGGTATCGGCGAGCAGTACTTC. Translating it yields CASSPGQGIGEQYF.

This chain connects TRBV6-6 to TRBJ2-5, with D maybe TRBD1 (6 bases). V shed 8 bases and J shed 5 bases, with 15 bases lying between them. This CDR3 has 13 amino acids. The V gene's germline CDR1 is MNHNY and CDR2 SVGAGI (reference sequence). DNA for the CDR3: TGTGCCAGCGGTAAGACAGGCCGGGAGACCCAGTACTTC. Translation: CASGKTGRETQYF.

This chain uses TRBV27 with TRBJ2-1, with 9 nucleotides matching TRBD2. The trim removed 3 bases at V and 4 bases at J, leaving 7 bases unmatched. Germline V CDR1 and CDR2: MNHEY, SMNVEV (reference sequence). This CDR3 region has 16 residues. The chain's CDR3 is CASSFSSGSFYNEQFF. The CDR3 DNA reads TGTGCCAGCAGTTTTAGTAGCGGGAGTTTTTACAATGAGCAGTTCTTC.

The rearrangement links TRBV7-9 to TRBJ2-2; TRBD1 matches 10 bases. The ends lost 4 bases at V and 6 bases at J; junction bases unmatched: 5. The CDR3 contains 15 residues. From germline, CDR1 is SEHNR and CDR2 FQNEAQ (reference sequence). CDR3 nucleotides: TGTGCCAGCAGCTCGGGACAGGGGTTTCCCGGGGAGCTGTTTTTT. Protein: CASSSGQGFPGELFF.

The V and J genes are TRBV5-1 and TRBJ2-7; 9 nucleotides line up with TRBD1. Looked up from germline, CDR1 is SGHRS and CDR2 is YFSETQ. Losses at the gene ends were 4 bases for V and 5 bases for J; bases not matched to a gene: 10. The CDR3 has 15 amino acids. Here the CDR3 DNA reads TGCGCCAGCAGCGAGCAGGGACAGGGTGGGGACGAGCAGTACTTC. Translating it yields CASSEQGQGGDEQYF. Full variable domain (remainder filled in from reference TRBV5-1 and TRBJ2-7): KAGVTQTPRYLIKTRGQQVTLSCSPISGHRSVSWYQQTPGQGLQFLFEYFSETQRNKGNFPGRFSGRQFSNSRSEMNVSTLELGDSALYLCASSEQGQGGDEQYFGPGTRLTVT.